This record concerns one TCR beta chain sequence. Antigen: not known. The germline gives CDR1 SGHRS, CDR2 YFSETQ. Trimming removed 0 bases from V and 8 bases from J; junction bases left unmatched: 9. The CDR3 runs 15 residues. This entry belongs to a study of T cells in localized non-small cell lung cancer. Overall study results and limits: Heterogeneity is still possible, as just one tumor region was sequenced.

Profiled with immunoSEQ multiplex PCR; TCRdb holds only in-frame clones, not every one. The profile shows roughly 48,000 clones, 77% of them singletons. This sequence joins TRBV5-1 and TRBJ1-1; 8 bases are shared with TRBD1. Sequenced material: peripheral blood, taken before any cancer treatment. The origin of this receptor is a man aged 40 to 69 with stage I squamous cell lung carcinoma. The CDR3 loop is CASSLDAGGPVEAFF. In DNA form, the CDR3 reads TGCGCCAGCAGCTTGGATGCAGGGGGCCCCGTGGAAGCTTTCTTT.